The 31 T cell receptor beta chains below were found in one sample sequenced in a study of blood T cells in healthy people across ages. For the second PCR, which ran for about 6 to 11 cycles, a sample-barcoded 5' primer and a J-beta primer mix were used. In TCRdb, the 5' RACE reads were re-called with MiXCR into one record per CDR3 protein. The table lists more than 1.4 million distinct CDR3 sequences, about 43% of them singletons, with approximately 7.9% in the top ten. The sequenced sample consisted of blood. The receptors were gathered from a young woman in good health.

V is TRBV3-1 and J is TRBJ2-7; the D gene is possibly TRBD1 (5 bases). The CDR3 loop spans 15 amino acids. V lost 7 bases and J 6 bases, leaving 22 bases between the germline ends. Looked up from germline, CDR1 is LGHDT and CDR2 is YNNKEL (reference sequence). CDR3 sequence reads: CASTRQFWGMGEQYF. Written as DNA, the CDR3 is TGTGCCAGCACCCGACAGTTTTGGGGTATGGGCGAGCAGTACTTC.

The chain has TRBV5-1 and TRBJ2-7; 9 bases line up with TRBD1. The J segment lost 7 bases and the V segment lost 4 bases, leaving 12 bases of the junction unmatched. This CDR3 spans 15 amino acids. Germline CDR1 is SGHRS and CDR2 is YFSETQ. CDR3 DNA: TGCGCCAGCAGCCCTTCCCCGACAGGGGGAGGTGAGCAGTACTTC. Translation gives CASSPSPTGGGEQYF.

The chain has TRBV20-1 and TRBJ2-1; 8 bases map to TRBD2. In germline, CDR1 is DFQATT, CDR2 SNEGSKA (reference sequence). Trimming cost V 7 bases and J 2 bases; bases outside gene matches: 4. The CDR3 has 13 residues. CDR3 region: CSEKGLAYNEQFF. CDR3 DNA: TGCAGTGAAAAGGGACTAGCCTACAATGAGCAGTTCTTC.

This clonotype was observed once. Possible read error: a much larger clone is one base away. The chain is built from TRBV3-1 and TRBJ2-3; D not certain. This CDR3 has 15 amino acids. Germline lookup yields CDR1 LGHDT and CDR2 YNNKEL (reference sequence). Trimming left V 0 bases short and J 4 bases short, with 11 bases between. The chain's CDR3 is CASSQEGPAADTQYF. In DNA form, the CDR3 reads TGTGCCAGCAGCCAAGAAGGCCCAGCCGCAGATACGCAGTATTTT.

The rearrangement uses TRBV4-1 and TRBJ1-1, with D possibly matching TRBD1 (6 bases). This CDR3 contains 14 residues. The ends were cut back, 2 bases at V and 3 bases at J, with 10 bases in the middle. Per the germline V gene, CDR1 is MGHRA and CDR2 is YSYEKL. CDR3 loop: CASSQREGDTEAFF. The CDR3 DNA is TGCGCCAGCAGCCAAAGAGAGGGGGACACTGAAGCTTTCTTT.

The rearrangement uses TRBV13 and TRBJ1-4, with D tentatively TRBD1 (5 bases). V gave up 5 bases and J gave up 14 bases, with 15 bases separating them. The CDR3 sequence is 12 residues long. The germline V gene has CDR1 PRHDT and CDR2 FYEKMQ (reference sequence). For the CDR3, the DNA is TGTGCCAGCAGCACTCGGGGGGGAGCCCTGTTTTTT. Its protein is CASSTRGGALFF.

The chain has TRBV6-5 and TRBJ1-2; D may be TRBD1 (6 bases). Germline V gene data show CDR1 as MNHEY and CDR2 as SVGAGI. Trimming pared 5 bases from V and 9 bases from J, leaving 10 bases between. This CDR3 is 11 amino acids long. CDR3 loop: CASSQGTRYTF. For the CDR3, the DNA is TGTGCCAGCAGTCAGGGGACCCGCTACACCTTC.

This clonotype has only a few counts. The V and J genes are TRBV18 and TRBJ2-4; 8 bases match TRBD1. The length of the CDR3 is 16 residues. Trimming at V came to 3 bases and at J to 0 bases, leaving 4 bases not matched to a gene. From germline, CDR1 is KGHSH and CDR2 LQKENI. This CDR3 is CASSPPTGGAKNIQYF. CDR3 DNA sequence: TGTGCCAGCTCACCTCCCACAGGGGGAGCCAAAAACATTCAGTACTTC.

The genes are TRBV11-2 and TRBJ2-7, with D unresolved. Germline V gives CDR1 SGHAT, CDR2 FQNNGV. This CDR3 spans 13 amino acids. V shed 7 bases and J shed 3 bases, with 13 bases lying between them. In DNA form, the CDR3 reads TGTGCCAGCACCCTAGTCCTGAGCTACGAGCAGTACTTC. Protein: CASTLVLSYEQYF.

V gene TRBV2 combines with J gene TRBJ2-7; the D is unclear. The J call may be mistaken, given a closer DNA end match to TRBJ2-5. CDR3 size: 14 residues. Germline CDR1 and CDR2: SNHLY and FYNNEI. CDR3 DNA: TGTGCCAGCAGGGGGAACACCTATCAAGAGACCCAGTACTTC. Translation: CASRGNTYQETQYF.

The chain couples TRBV6-1 to TRBJ2-7; possible D gene TRBD1, 6 bases. CDR3 length equals 14 residues. CDR1 is MNHNS and CDR2 is SASEGT in the germline V gene. Trimming stripped 2 bases from V and 1 base from J, with 9 bases between. The CDR3 sequence is CASSERDRSYEQYF. The CDR3 nucleotides read TGTGCCAGCAGTGAACGCGACAGGTCCTACGAGCAGTACTTC.

The CDR3 sequence is CASSSGGIEQYF. In DNA, the CDR3 is TGTGCCAGCAGTTCCGGAGGGATCGAGCAGTACTTC. This chain uses TRBV2 with TRBJ2-7; TRBD2 is a possible D gene (6 bases). Between the trimmed V and J ends, which lost 5 bases and 6 bases, there was a span of 11 bases. CDR1 and CDR2 (germline): SNHLY, FYNNEI. This CDR3 contains 12 residues.

The CDR3 sequence: CASSLGIGANTEAFF. The CDR3 DNA follows: TGTGCCAGCAGCCTAGGGATCGGGGCGAACACTGAAGCTTTCTTT. The genes are TRBV7-8 and TRBJ1-1; tentative D call: TRBD1 (5 bases). The V gene's germline CDR1 is SGHVS and CDR2 FQNEAQ. The V end was cut by 5 bases, the J end by 1 base, with 14 bases between. This CDR3 is built from 15 residues. The full variable domain, with the rest looked up from reference TRBV7-8 and TRBJ1-1, is GAGVSQSPRYKVAKRGQDVALRCDPISGHVSLFWYQQALGQGPEFLTYFQNEAQLDKSGLPSDRFFAERPEGSVSTLKIQRTQQEDSAVYLCASSLGIGANTEAFFGQGTRLTVV.

The sample holds a few counts of this clonotype. The rearrangement uses TRBV24-1 and TRBJ2-1, with TRBD1 identical over 7 bases. Per germline, CDR1 KGHDR and CDR2 SFDVKD. V shed 4 bases, J shed 5 bases, and the junction held 16 bases outside the gene matches. There are 18 residues in the CDR3. The CDR3 coding sequence is TGTGCCACCAGTGACCGGAGCAGAGGGGGCCCAAGGGACAATGAGCAGTTCTTC. Protein: CATSDRSRGGPRDNEQFF.

V gene TRBV7-7 combines with J gene TRBJ2-1; 11 bases align to TRBD2. Germline V gene data show CDR1 as SSHAT and CDR2 as FNYEAQ (reference sequence). The CDR3 extends over 16 amino acids. V lost 5 bases and J lost 7; bases outside the gene matches: 10. The CDR3 region has the DNA TGTGCCAGCAGCGCCCGACTAGCGGGAAAGGGGAATGAGCAGTTCTTC. Encoded protein: CASSARLAGKGNEQFF.

This clonotype was seen only a few times. The rearrangement joins TRBV6-2 or TRBV6-3 to TRBJ1-5; 7 bases map to TRBD1. Germline trimming cut 0 bases from V and 3 bases from J; bases unmatched to any gene: 11. Germline CDR1 is MNHEY and CDR2 is SVGEGT. The CDR3 has 18 residues. CDR3 bases: TGTGCCAGCAGTTACTCGACGTGGCAGGGGGATCTCAATCAGCCCCAGCATTTT. This translates into CASSYSTWQGDLNQPQHF.

V is TRBV18 and J is TRBJ1-2; D is uncertain. Trimming pared 6 bases from V and 4 bases from J, leaving 18 bases between. Germline-derived CDR1 and CDR2 are KGHSH and LQKENI. The length of the CDR3 is 15 residues. CDR3 nucleotide sequence: TGTGCCAGCTCTCAGACTCCCGGCAGCCCCTATGGCTACACCTTC. Its protein is CASSQTPGSPYGYTF.

The chain recombines TRBV20-1 with TRBJ1-6, with 11 bases that match TRBD1. After removal of 3 bases from V and 6 bases from J, the junction contained 1 base not matched to a gene. This CDR3 has 14 residues. Germline CDR1 is DFQATT and CDR2 is SNEGSKA (reference sequence). The CDR3 region has the DNA TGCAGTGCTAGGGGGACAGGGGGTAATTCACCCCTCCACTTT. Its translation: CSARGTGGNSPLHF.

Only a few counts were recorded for this clonotype. This chain connects TRBV7-9 to TRBJ2-1, with 9 bases matching TRBD2. The germline gives CDR1 SEHNR, CDR2 FQNEAQ (reference sequence). V lost 5 bases to trimming and J lost 0 bases; unmatched junction nucleotides: 14. The CDR3 covers 19 residues. CDR3 bases: TGTGCCAGCAGCCTACCCGCGGGACTAGCTGGAAACTCCTACAATGAGCAGTTCTTC. Protein sequence: CASSLPAGLAGNSYNEQFF.

As concerns this clonotype: One junction end disagrees with the germline gene, perhaps due to a read error. The V and J genes are TRBV7-9 and TRBJ2-4; D is perhaps TRBD2 (5 bases). The DNA end is a closer match to TRBJ2-7, so the J assignment may be wrong. Germline V gene data show CDR1 as SEHNR and CDR2 as FQNEAQ (reference sequence). The CDR3 covers 12 residues. CDR3 in amino acids: CVSSLKLDEQYF. CDR3 nucleotides: TGTGTCAGCAGCTTAAAACTAGACGAGCAGTACTTC.

V gene TRBV18 combines with J gene TRBJ1-2; the match to TRBD1 covers 9 bases. The V and J ends lost 0 bases and 2 bases, in that order; junction bases with no gene match: 10. The CDR3 is 18 residues long. The germline V gene has CDR1 KGHSH and CDR2 LQKENI. CDR3 sequence reads: CASSPPRDRANLNYGYTF. The CDR3 region has the DNA TGTGCCAGCTCACCACCACGGGACAGGGCAAACCTCAACTATGGCTACACCTTC.

V is TRBV20-1 and J is TRBJ2-7, with D unclear. There are 12 residues in the CDR3. CDR1 DFQATT and CDR2 SNEGSKA come from the germline V gene (reference sequence). V was trimmed by 4 bases and J by 6 bases, leaving 13 bases between them. CDR3 sequence reads: CSAKNPIGEQYF. CDR3 sequence (DNA): TGCAGTGCTAAAAACCCTATAGGCGAGCAGTACTTC.

The rearrangement uses TRBV3-1 and TRBJ2-7; the D call may be TRBD1 or TRBD2 (6 bases each). The V and J ends lost 4 bases and 2 bases respectively, with 15 bases between them. CDR3 length equals 15 residues. Germline CDR1 LGHDT, CDR2 YNNKEL (reference sequence). The CDR3 loop reads CASSPGGQTPYEQYF. Written as DNA, the CDR3 is TGTGCCAGCAGCCCCGGGGGACAAACGCCCTACGAGCAGTACTTC.

As concerns this clonotype: The germline gene is not matched at one end of the junction; a read error may be the cause. The CDR3 sequence is CASGQVAGSTYEQYF. As DNA, the CDR3 is TGCGCCAGCGGCCAAGTGGCCGGGAGTACCTACGAGCAGTACTTC. The chain has TRBV4-3 and TRBJ2-4, with D tentatively TRBD2 (6 bases). The J call may not be correct, given that the DNA end is closer to TRBJ2-7. Germline lookup yields CDR1 LGHNA and CDR2 YSLEER. The CDR3 contains 15 residues.

The chain links TRBV21-1 to TRBJ1-4. TRBV21-1 is termed a pseudogene. This CDR3 has 13 residues. CDR3 DNA: TGTGCCAGCAGGACAGCAACTAAGGAAAAACTGTTTTTT. It codes for CASRTATKEKLFF.

This clonotype was seen a handful of times. J is TRBJ1-2 and V is TRBV6-5, with TRBD1 as a possible D gene (5 bases). Germline values: CDR1 MNHEY, CDR2 SVGAGI. The CDR3 runs 16 residues. V lost 4 bases and J lost 2, with 17 bases in between. This chain's CDR3 is CASSSMSGEGNYGYTF. The DNA for the CDR3 is TGTGCCAGCAGTTCCATGTCGGGTGAGGGGAACTATGGCTACACCTTC.

The chain has TRBV20-1 and TRBJ1-4; D ambiguous. The CDR3 has 14 amino acids. V gave up 5 bases and J gave up 8 bases, with 18 bases separating them. Germline assignment: CDR1 DFQATT and CDR2 SNEGSKA (reference sequence). For the CDR3, the DNA is TGCAGTGCTGGGCCGTTAACAGTCGGCGAAAAACTGTTTTTT. Its protein product is CSAGPLTVGEKLFF.

The V call is TRBV12-3 or TRBV12-4, the J call TRBJ2-1, with 7 bases lining up with TRBD2. With 5 bases clipped from V and 7 bases from J, the junction kept 17 bases outside the gene matches. This CDR3 comprises 17 residues. The CDR3 nucleotides are TGTGCCAGCAGTCCGATGTGGCGCGGGAGTAAATTGAATGAGCAGTTCTTC. Its translation is CASSPMWRGSKLNEQFF.

This clonotype has ten or more counts. V and J are TRBV6-6 and TRBJ2-7, with D perhaps matching TRBD2 (5 bases). The germline V gene encodes CDR1 MNHNY and CDR2 SVGAGI (reference sequence). V dropped 2 bases and J dropped 3 bases, with 8 bases sitting between them. This CDR3 is 13 amino acids long. The CDR3 reads CASSYPGSYEQYF. As DNA, the CDR3 is TGTGCCAGCAGTTACCCGGGGAGCTACGAGCAGTACTTC.

This chain connects TRBV24-1 to TRBJ1-5; 8 bases fit TRBD1. The CDR3 loop spans 14 amino acids. Germline V lookup: CDR1 KGHDR, CDR2 SFDVKD. Unmatched junction bases numbered 8, after V lost 9 bases and J lost 5 bases. CDR3 protein: CATDRDRRHQPQHF. DNA of the CDR3: TGTGCCACCGACCGGGACAGGAGACATCAGCCCCAGCATTTT.

The sample holds one count of this clonotype. This rearrangement joins TRBV7-9 to TRBJ2-1; TRBD1 matches at 7 bases. This CDR3 is built from 16 residues. The V segment lost 5 bases and the J segment 5 bases; nucleotides outside the gene matches: 12. The germline V gene has CDR1 SEHNR and CDR2 FQNEAQ (reference sequence). CDR3 in amino acids: CASSTKTGINHNEQFF. CDR3 in DNA: TGTGCCAGCAGCACTAAGACAGGGATCAACCACAATGAGCAGTTCTTC. Supplemented by reference TRBV7-9 and TRBJ2-1, the full variable domain reads DTGVSQNPRHKITKRGQNVTFRCDPISEHNRLYWYRQTLGQGPEFLTYFQNEAQLEKSRLLSDRFSAERPKGSFSTLEIQRTEQGDSAMYLCASSTKTGINHNEQFFGPGTRLTVL.